This T cell receptor (beta chain) was recovered during a study of OX40 agonist ivuxolimab in advanced cancers. Study in general: Roughly two fifths of patients had received prior checkpoint inhibitor therapy.

Notes on this clone: Antigen unknown.

Study-wide points: Among some nonresponders, normalized T-cell clonal expansion was also low. Clonal expansion was seen in CD4+ and CD8+ blood T cells by week 6 at 0.1 to 3.0 mg/kg. CD8+ T cells showed, on average, more clonal expansion than CD4+ cells.

CDR3 length: 13 residues. In germline, CDR1 is SGHTA, CDR2 FQGTGA. Trimming cost V 4 bases and J 1 base, with 7 bases left between them. Here immunoSEQ multiplex PCR was the method, and the copy in TCRdb shows in-frame clones only, minus some. The sample has about 83,000 clones, roughly 83% seen once; the top ten hold roughly 7.3%. The sample consisted of CD4+ or CD8+ T cells sorted from blood, taken in a trial of the OX40 agonist ivuxolimab. This chain uses TRBV7-3 with TRBJ2-5; D is undetermined. The TCR sequence derives from an adult with an advanced solid tumor such as melanoma, head and neck, liver or kidney cancer. The CDR3 is CASSSSPQETQYF. The CDR3 DNA reads TGTGCCAGCAGCTCCTCCCCCCAAGAGACCCAGTACTTC.